Following are 32 T cell receptor beta chains from one sample sequenced in a study of OX40 agonist ivuxolimab in advanced cancers. Assay: immunoSEQ multiplex PCR; the TCRdb copy retains only in-frame clones and omits some. The sample includes some 98,000 clones, roughly 84% of them seen just once. The starting material was CD4+ or CD8+ T cells sorted from blood, obtained in a trial of the OX40 agonist ivuxolimab. These receptors originate from an adult with an advanced solid tumor such as melanoma, head and neck, liver or kidney cancer.

The rearrangement uses TRBV14 and TRBJ1-1; 9 bases fit TRBD1. The CDR3 runs 16 residues. Germline values: CDR1 SGHDN, CDR2 FVKESK. Losses at the gene ends were 1 base for V and 3 bases for J; bases not matched to a gene: 6. The CDR3 coding sequence is TGTGCCAGCAGCCAAGGGAACAGGGGGCGCGACACTGAAGCTTTCTTT. Translating gives CASSQGNRGRDTEAFF.

CDR3 in DNA: TGTGCCAGCAGCGTAGGGGGAGGGACTAGCAGCGAGACCCAGTACTTC. It encodes CASSVGGGTSSETQYF. The chain employs TRBV9 and TRBJ2-5, with 9 bases lining up with TRBD2. The germline V gene encodes CDR1 SGDLS and CDR2 YYNGEE. Unmatched junction bases numbered 8, after V lost 0 bases and J lost 5 bases. CDR3 length equals 16 residues.

The chain couples TRBV18 to TRBJ1-6, with D possibly being TRBD1 (6 bases). The V end lost 4 bases, the J end lost 9 bases, and 13 bases lay between the germline ends. The CDR3 length is 14 residues. Germline V lookup: CDR1 KGHSH, CDR2 LQKENI. DNA of the CDR3: TGTGCCAGCTCACTCAGGGGTCCGAGTTCACCCCTCCACTTT. Its translation is CASSLRGPSSPLHF. Full variable domain (missing parts from reference TRBV18 and TRBJ1-6): NAGVMQNPRHLVRRRGQEARLRCSPMKGHSHVYWYRQLPEEGLKFMVYLQKENIIDESGMPKERFSAEFPKEGPSILRIQQVVRGDSAAYFCASSLRGPSSPLHFGNGTRLTVT.

V usage is TRBV5-1 and J usage is TRBJ2-3; perhaps TRBD2 as D (5 bases). The CDR3 consists of 15 residues. Germline V gene data show CDR1 as SGHRS and CDR2 as YFSETQ. Trimming left V 0 bases short and J 2 bases short, with 10 bases between. The CDR3 region is CASSLVSGLTDTQYF. DNA of the CDR3: TGCGCCAGCAGCTTGGTGAGCGGACTCACAGATACGCAGTATTTT.

The CDR3 bases are TGTGCCAGCAGTTTAAGTCGTCAGAATAAACCCGGCTCCTACAATGAGCAGTTCTTC. Translating it yields CASSLSRQNKPGSYNEQFF. The chain recombines TRBV27 with TRBJ2-1; the D is unclear. The V and J ends lost 2 bases and 0 bases respectively, with 20 bases between them. Germline V gene lookup returns CDR1 MNHEY and CDR2 SMNVEV (reference sequence). This CDR3 is 19 amino acids long.

The chain combines TRBV5-1 with TRBJ1-4; possibly TRBD1 for D (6 bases). Germline V gives CDR1 SGHRS, CDR2 YFSETQ. Trimming removed 5 bases at V and 4 bases at J, with 15 bases between. The CDR3 sequence is 15 residues long. The DNA of the CDR3 is TGCGCCAGCAGACAAACGGGACAACGTAATGAAAAACTGTTTTTT. Protein product: CASRQTGQRNEKLFF.

This clone was recorded once. The V gene is TRBV25-1, the J gene TRBJ1-3; no clear D gene. Germline lookup yields CDR1 MGHDK and CDR2 SYGVNS. V lost 4 bases and J lost 7, with 14 bases in between. This CDR3 region has 14 residues. CDR3 DNA sequence: TGTGCCAGCAGTGCCCCAGCGGAGGGTAACACCATATATTTT. This encodes CASSAPAEGNTIYF.

The chain joins TRBV19 to TRBJ1-5, with 7 nucleotides matching TRBD1. V was pared by 4 bases and J by 2 bases, with 8 bases of the junction left unmatched. CDR1 and CDR2 from the germline V gene are LNHDA and SQIVND (reference sequence). This CDR3 has 16 amino acids. CDR3 nucleotides: TGTGCCAGTAGTACCTCAGGGGGGACTCGCAATCAGCCCCAGCATTTT. Translation gives CASSTSGGTRNQPQHF.

The chain uses TRBV7-2 and TRBJ2-5; no clear D gene. The CDR3 has 15 amino acids. Germline CDR1 and CDR2: SGHTA and FQGNSA. V lost 3 bases and J lost 1, with 12 bases in between. CDR3 nucleotides: TGTGCCAGCAGCTTCGCCGGTTTCCGCCAAGAGACCCAGTACTTC. It is translated as CASSFAGFRQETQYF.

This rearrangement joins TRBV2 to TRBJ2-7; D gene ambiguous. The V gene's germline CDR1 is SNHLY and CDR2 FYNNEI. The CDR3 contains 13 residues. V was shortened by 4 bases and J by 2 bases, with 9 bases between the two germline ends. In nucleotides, the CDR3 is TGTGCCAGCAGTGGCCTCACCACCTACGAGCAGTACTTC. It is translated as CASSGLTTYEQYF.

The chain employs TRBV30 and TRBJ1-1, with a weak D call TRBD1 (6 bases). This CDR3 has 14 amino acids. CDR1 is GTSNPN and CDR2 is SVGIG in the germline V gene (reference sequence). Between the trimmed V and J ends, which lost 4 bases and 8 bases, there was a span of 20 bases. Here the CDR3 DNA reads TGTGCCTGGACAAGCGGACTACCCGGGACAGAAGCTTTCTTT. This codes for CAWTSGLPGTEAFF. Together with reference TRBV30 and TRBJ1-1, the CDR3 gives the full variable domain: SQTIHQWPATLVQPVGSPLSLECTVEGTSNPNLYWYRQAAGRGLQLLFYSVGIGQISSEVPQNLSASRPQDRQFILSSKKLLLSDSGFYLCAWTSGLPGTEAFFGQGTRLTVV.

The CDR3: CASSERAETGYGYTF. The DNA for the CDR3 is TGTGCCAGCAGTGAACGGGCGGAAACGGGGTATGGCTACACCTTC. The chain combines TRBV6-1 with TRBJ1-2; D call uncertain. This CDR3 is 15 amino acids long. The V end was cut by 2 bases, the J end by 5 bases, with 15 bases between. Germline CDR1 is MNHNS and CDR2 is SASEGT.

In its sample, this clone was seen a few times. This chain uses TRBV27 with TRBJ1-5; D might be TRBD1 (6 bases). This CDR3 is built from 17 residues. Germline V gene data show CDR1 as MNHEY and CDR2 as SMNVEV (reference sequence). Trimming stripped 4 bases from V and 0 bases from J, with 16 bases between. The CDR3 DNA is TGTGCCAGCAGTTCAACCCCCGGACAGCGTAGCAATCAGCCCCAGCATTTT. Its protein product is CASSSTPGQRSNQPQHF.

This chain uses TRBV7-2 with TRBJ2-7; TRBD1 is a possible D gene (6 bases). Trimming cost V 1 base and J 3 bases, with 7 bases left between them. The germline gives CDR1 SGHTA, CDR2 FQGNSA. CDR3 length: 13 residues. The CDR3, as DNA: TGTGCCAGCAGCTTAGGGACAGTCTACGAGCAGTACTTC. This encodes CASSLGTVYEQYF.

The chain employs TRBV28 and TRBJ1-4; 9 bases fit TRBD1. The CDR3 spans 15 residues. V lost 1 base, J lost 6 bases, and 3 bases stayed unmatched. Per the germline V gene, CDR1 is MDHEN and CDR2 is SYDVKM. The CDR3 DNA is TGTGCCAGCAGTTTATTCCGGGACAGGGATGAAAAACTGTTTTTT. This encodes CASSLFRDRDEKLFF.

The chain couples TRBV2 to TRBJ2-3, with D hard to call. The CDR3 runs to 11 residues. Trimming left V 4 bases short and J 10 bases short, with 9 bases between. Per the germline V gene, CDR1 is SNHLY and CDR2 is FYNNEI. The CDR3: CASSVQPPQYF. DNA for the CDR3: TGTGCCAGCAGTGTTCAACCACCGCAGTATTTT.

The chain has TRBV19 and TRBJ1-5; maybe TRBD1 (6 bases). V was pared by 5 bases and J by 1 base, with 21 bases between. The length of the CDR3 is 18 residues. In germline, CDR1 is LNHDA, CDR2 SQIVND (reference sequence). The CDR3 loop reads CASSATGTFTPSNQPQHF. Written as DNA, the CDR3 is TGTGCCAGTAGTGCGACCGGGACATTCACTCCAAGCAATCAGCCCCAGCATTTT.

V is TRBV5-1 and J is TRBJ2-2; D is unresolved. CDR3 length equals 14 residues. The germline V gene encodes CDR1 SGHRS and CDR2 YFSETQ. V was trimmed by 1 base and J by 4 bases, leaving 8 bases between them. In DNA form, the CDR3 reads TGCGCCAGCAGCTTGTTACAAAGCACCGGGGAGCTGTTTTTT. Translated, it gives CASSLLQSTGELFF.

This clone showed up just once. The chain joins TRBV2 to TRBJ1-4; D is possibly TRBD1 (6 bases). With 8 bases removed from V and 8 bases from J, the gap between germline ends came to 21 bases. The CDR3 covers 15 residues. Looked up from germline, CDR1 is SNHLY and CDR2 is FYNNEI. CDR3 sequence (DNA): TGTGCCAGCCTATTCGACGGGGGGCGCGGGGAAAAACTGTTTTTT. Translating it yields CASLFDGGRGEKLFF.

About this clone: Other DNA sequences in this sample translate to the same CDR3. V and J are TRBV5-1 and TRBJ2-1, with D unclear. Per germline, CDR1 SGHRS and CDR2 YFSETQ. The V and J ends lost 0 bases and 0 bases respectively, with 7 bases between them. There are 15 residues in the CDR3. This chain's CDR3 is CASSLAVASYNEQFF. CDR3 DNA: TGCGCCAGCAGCTTGGCCGTGGCCTCCTACAATGAGCAGTTCTTC. The entire variable domain, with the rest obtained from reference TRBV5-1 and TRBJ2-1, is as follows: KAGVTQTPRYLIKTRGQQVTLSCSPISGHRSVSWYQQTPGQGLQFLFEYFSETQRNKGNFPGRFSGRQFSNSRSEMNVSTLELGDSALYLCASSLAVASYNEQFFGPGTRLTVL.

This chain uses TRBV6-5 with TRBJ2-5; D may be TRBD1 or TRBD2 (5 bases each). The CDR3 is 15 amino acids. Trimming cost V 2 bases and J 1 base, with 11 bases left between them. The germline CDR1 and CDR2 sequences are MNHEY and SVGAGI. The CDR3 loop reads CASSYSGRVQETQYF. The CDR3 DNA is TGTGCCAGCAGTTACAGCGGCAGGGTCCAAGAGACCCAGTACTTC.

V usage is TRBV11-1 and J usage is TRBJ2-3, with TRBD1 matching over 9 bases. Germline assignment: CDR1 SGHAT and CDR2 FQDESV (reference sequence). Germline trimming cut 5 bases from V and 3 bases from J; bases unmatched to any gene: 12. The CDR3 runs to 17 residues. The CDR3 reads CASSGPDRGRSTDTQYF. CDR3 nucleotides: TGTGCCAGCAGCGGACCCGACAGGGGGAGGTCGACAGATACGCAGTATTTT. The whole variable domain, remainder taken from reference TRBV11-1 and TRBJ2-3, is EAEVAQSPRYKITEKSQAVAFWCDPISGHATLYWYRQILGQGPELLVQFQDESVVDDSQLPKDRFSAERLKGVDSTLKIQPAELGDSAMYLCASSGPDRGRSTDTQYFGPGTRLTVL.

The chain is built from TRBV5-1 and TRBJ1-3, with TRBD1 as a possible D gene (6 bases). Germline values: CDR1 SGHRS, CDR2 YFSETQ. V lost 0 bases, J lost 4 bases, and 11 bases lay in between. The CDR3 consists of 15 residues. CDR3 DNA: TGCGCCAGCAGCTTGGAGGGGGGTATCGGAAACACCATATATTTT. Translated, it gives CASSLEGGIGNTIYF.

This rearrangement joins TRBV27 to TRBJ2-7; D gene uncertain. V was cut by 5 bases and J by 6 bases, with 11 bases left in between. Germline CDR1 and CDR2: MNHEY and SMNVEV (reference sequence). The CDR3 is made up of 12 amino acids. The CDR3 region is CASSRHPFEQYF. The CDR3 DNA sequence: TGTGCCAGCAGTCGACACCCTTTCGAGCAGTACTTC.

The genes are TRBV5-1 and TRBJ2-1; D is unclear. The germline CDR1 and CDR2 sequences are SGHRS and YFSETQ. The CDR3 loop spans 12 amino acids. The V gene lost 6 bases and the J gene lost 5 bases, with 9 bases spanning the gap. The CDR3 loop is CASNEGNNEQFF. CDR3 nucleotide sequence: TGCGCCAGCAATGAAGGCAACAATGAGCAGTTCTTC. The entire variable domain, with the rest obtained from reference TRBV5-1 and TRBJ2-1, is as follows: KAGVTQTPRYLIKTRGQQVTLSCSPISGHRSVSWYQQTPGQGLQFLFEYFSETQRNKGNFPGRFSGRQFSNSRSEMNVSTLELGDSALYLCASNEGNNEQFFGPGTRLTVL.

V gene TRBV6-6 combines with J gene TRBJ1-2; D unclear. The CDR3 has 12 residues. V lost 6 bases and J lost 4, with 9 bases in between. Germline CDR1 MNHNY, CDR2 SVGAGI (reference sequence). CDR3 protein: CASREDGYGYTF. CDR3 sequence (DNA): TGTGCCAGCAGAGAGGACGGCTATGGCTACACCTTC.

The chain combines TRBV7-2 with TRBJ1-2; TRBD1 agrees at 10 bases. The CDR3 runs to 14 residues. Germline CDR1 SGHTA, CDR2 FQGNSA. V dropped 5 bases and J dropped 10; count of bases not matched to a gene: 10. CDR3 bases: TGTGCCAGCAGCGCGCCTCGGACAGGGGGGAACTACACCTTC. As protein: CASSAPRTGGNYTF.

The chain combines TRBV6-5 with TRBJ2-7; possible D gene TRBD2, 6 bases. This CDR3 region has 15 residues. Germline V gene sequence: CDR1 MNHEY, CDR2 SVGAGI. The V and J ends lost 0 bases and 4 bases respectively, with 13 bases between them. The CDR3 region is CASSYSPPGTYEQYF. The CDR3 bases are TGTGCCAGCAGTTACTCGCCCCCAGGGACTTACGAGCAGTACTTC.

The gene calls are TRBV7-8 and TRBJ2-7, with D unclear. The germline V gene encodes CDR1 SGHVS and CDR2 FQNEAQ. Trimming removed 4 bases from V and 9 bases from J, with 16 bases in between. The CDR3 runs 13 residues. The CDR3 coding sequence is TGTGCCAGCAGCTCTTACTCCAGTCTATGGCAGTACTTC. It translates to CASSSYSSLWQYF.

The rearrangement links TRBV7-2 to TRBJ1-1; 7 bases are a match to TRBD1. The CDR3 is 12 residues long. V shed 5 bases, J shed 9 bases, and the junction held 6 bases outside the gene matches. CDR1 is SGHTA, CDR2 FQGNSA, per germline. The CDR3 loop is CASSAPGQQAFF. The CDR3 DNA is TGTGCCAGCAGCGCGCCGGGACAGCAAGCTTTCTTT.

CDR3 bases: TGTGCCAGCAGCCAAGATCCCAGCGGGTACCAAGAGACCCAGTACTTC. Translation: CASSQDPSGYQETQYF. The chain couples TRBV14 to TRBJ2-5; possibly TRBD2 for D (6 bases). Germline CDR1 is SGHDN and CDR2 is FVKESK. Deletions cut 0 bases from V and 0 bases from J, with 11 bases between. The CDR3 loop spans 16 amino acids.

The chain joins TRBV6-5 to TRBJ1-1, with D unclear. V lost 5 bases and J lost 11, with 18 bases in between. Germline values: CDR1 MNHEY, CDR2 SVGAGI. This CDR3 is 13 amino acids long. The CDR3 reads CASSRRRDGGAFF. For the CDR3, the DNA is TGTGCCAGCAGTCGCCGACGGGATGGTGGGGCTTTCTTT.